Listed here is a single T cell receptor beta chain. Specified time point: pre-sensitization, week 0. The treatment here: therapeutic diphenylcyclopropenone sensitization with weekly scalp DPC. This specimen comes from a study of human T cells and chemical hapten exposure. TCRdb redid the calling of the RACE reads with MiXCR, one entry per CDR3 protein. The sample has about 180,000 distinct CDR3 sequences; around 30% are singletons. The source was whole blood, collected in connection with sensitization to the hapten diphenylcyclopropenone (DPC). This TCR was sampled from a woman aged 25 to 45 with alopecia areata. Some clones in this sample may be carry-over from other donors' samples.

The CDR3 spells CASKLAGEAYEQYF. CDR3 bases: TGTGCCAGCAAATTAGCGGGAGAGGCCTACGAGCAGTACTTC. The chain recombines TRBV6-2 or TRBV6-3 with TRBJ2-7, with 9 bases fitting TRBD2. The germline V gene has CDR1 MNHEY and CDR2 SVGEGT. With 7 bases clipped from V and 2 bases from J, the junction kept 6 bases outside the gene matches. CDR3 length equals 14 residues.